This TCR beta chain was documented in a study of OX40 agonist ivuxolimab in advanced cancers. Study information: Ivuxolimab, an antibody that agonizes OX40 (CD134), was administered to the patients.

TCRdb keeps only in-frame clones here, not all; method: immunoSEQ multiplex PCR. The profile shows about 100,000 clones, more than 85% of them singletons. J was trimmed by 6 bases and V by 3 bases; bases with no gene match: 11. The CDR3 length is 16 residues. The germline gives CDR1 LGHNA, CDR2 YNFKEQ. The clonotype originates from an adult with an advanced solid tumor such as melanoma, head and neck, liver or kidney cancer. The chain combines TRBV4-2 with TRBJ1-5, with TRBD1 matching over 7 bases. Sequencing used CD4+ or CD8+ T cells sorted from blood, obtained in a trial of the OX40 agonist ivuxolimab. CDR3 in amino acids: CASSQAGFGTAQPQHF. In DNA form, the CDR3 reads TGTGCCAGCAGCCAGGCGGGTTTCGGGACAGCTCAGCCCCAGCATTTT.